This T cell receptor (beta chain) was sequenced during a study of blood T cell repertoires in COVID-19. Study at large: Italy, Spain and the United States were the sources of the convalescent and acute COVID-19 samples.

All exposed participants met a person with COVID-19 within 2 weeks before entering the study. CDR3 length: 18 residues. Germline V gene sequence: CDR1 MNHEY, CDR2 SMNVEV (reference sequence). V was trimmed by 5 bases and J by 6 bases, leaving 27 bases between them. Authors' data handling: Using reference gene primer amplification, nucleated cell counts were estimated. Method: immunoSEQ multiplex PCR; TCRdb's copy keeps in-frame clones and lacks some. V and J calls and clone size follow that table, whereas D and trimming were derived from the DNA. The top ten hold about 7% of the sample, which has 250,000 or so clones, more than 75% seen once.

This clonotype was sampled from a woman aged 45 to 65 who had been exposed to COVID-19. Sequenced: PBMCs or T cells enriched from blood (not recorded which). This chain uses TRBV27 with TRBJ2-3, with D possibly being TRBD2 (5 bases). The CDR3 DNA reads TGTGCCAGCAGTCCACATCCCTTCTATGTCGGGGTTGCCGATACGCAGTATTTT. It specifies CASSPHPFYVGVADTQYF.